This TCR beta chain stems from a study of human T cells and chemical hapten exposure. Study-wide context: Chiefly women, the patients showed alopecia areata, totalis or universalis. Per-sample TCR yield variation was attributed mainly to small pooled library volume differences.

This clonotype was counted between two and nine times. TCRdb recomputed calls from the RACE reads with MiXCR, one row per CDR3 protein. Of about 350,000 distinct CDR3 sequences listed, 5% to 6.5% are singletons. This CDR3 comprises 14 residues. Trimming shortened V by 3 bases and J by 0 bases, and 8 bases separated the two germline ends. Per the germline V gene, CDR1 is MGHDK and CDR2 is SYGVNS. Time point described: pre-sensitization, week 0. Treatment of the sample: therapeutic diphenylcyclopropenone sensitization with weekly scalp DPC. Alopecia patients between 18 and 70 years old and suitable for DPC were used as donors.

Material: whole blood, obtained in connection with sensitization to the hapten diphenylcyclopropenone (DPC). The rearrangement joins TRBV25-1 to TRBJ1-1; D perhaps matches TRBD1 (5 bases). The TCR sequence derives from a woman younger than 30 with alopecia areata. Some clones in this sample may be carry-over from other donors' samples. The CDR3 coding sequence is TGTGCCAGCAGTGATAGAGGGGTGAACACTGAAGCTTTCTTT. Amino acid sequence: CASSDRGVNTEAFF. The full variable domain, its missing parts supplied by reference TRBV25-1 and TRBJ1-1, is EADIYQTPRYLVIGTGKKITLECSQTMGHDKMYWYQQDPGMELHLIHYSYGVNSTEKGDLSSESTVSRIRTEHFPLTLESARPSHTSQYLCASSDRGVNTEAFFGQGTRLTVV.